This T cell receptor beta chain was sequenced during a study of blood T cell repertoires in COVID-19. Study overall: Samples came from the United States, Italy and Spain, spanning acute and convalescent COVID-19. T cells, B-cell-depleted T cells, or PBMCs supplied cDNA or gDNA.

This CDR3 spans 17 amino acids. The authors' processing: Amplification from reference gene primers served as the basis for estimated nucleated cell counts. TCRdb keeps only in-frame clones here, not all; method: immunoSEQ multiplex PCR. V, J and clone size derive from that table, while D and trimming were established from the DNA sequence. Here the sample spans some 350,000 clones, around 90% being singletons. Source material: peripheral blood. This clonotype originated in a human donor in a cohort sampled during active COVID-19. The chain combines TRBV12-2 with TRBJ2-3; the D call TRBD2 from the table was never checked on the DNA. TRBV12-2 is tagged as a pseudogene. CDR3 sequence: CASRLDGERSLTDTQYF. The CDR3 DNA is TGTGCAAGTCGCTTAGACGGAGAGCGGAGCCTCACAGATACGCAGTATTTT.